The present T cell receptor (beta chain) was sequenced within a study of preoperative IRX-2 immunotherapy in early breast cancer. Produced via immunoSEQ multiplex PCR; TCRdb's table is partial and in-frame only. There are approximately 27,000 clones in the sample; 75% to 90% occur only once, and roughly 1.4% lies in the top ten. Treatment reported: preoperative locoregional IRX-2 cytokine immunotherapy. Patients received preoperative, locoregional IRX-2 cytokine immunotherapy in a phase Ib study. This sequence originates from a human donor with breast cancer. Sequences were derived from lymph node tissue, sampled after IRX-2 immunotherapy.

The CDR3 reads CASSLLGRNTEAFF. CDR3 in DNA: TGTGCCAGCAGTTTACTCGGCAGAAACACTGAAGCTTTCTTT. This chain connects TRBV28 to TRBJ1-1; D is undetermined. This CDR3 is built from 14 residues. CDR1 is MDHEN and CDR2 is SYDVKM in the germline V gene. Trimming pared 2 bases from V and 2 bases from J, leaving 9 bases between. Supplemented by reference TRBV28 and TRBJ1-1, the full variable domain reads DVKVTQSSRYLVKRTGEKVFLECVQDMDHENMFWYRQDPGLGLRLIYFSYDVKMKEKGDIPEGYSVSREKKERFSLILESASTNQTSMYLCASSLLGRNTEAFFGQGTRLTVV.